This entry lists 30 T cell receptor beta chains sequenced from one sample in a study of blood T cell repertoires in COVID-19. Data came from immunoSEQ multiplex PCR; TCRdb stores just in-frame clones and leaves some out. The sample comprises roughly 260,000 clones, around 90% of which are singletons, and about 6% rests with the top ten. Sequencing input: PBMCs or T cells enriched from blood (not recorded which). The origin of the receptors is a woman in her twenties or thirties with acute COVID-19.

The chain carries TRBV9 and TRBJ2-3; 12 bases fit TRBD1. J gave up 6 bases and V 2 bases, and 4 bases lay outside the gene matches. The CDR3 sequence is 15 residues long. Germline lookup yields CDR1 SGDLS and CDR2 YYNGEE. The CDR3 reads CASSVRDRGRDTQYF. CDR3 in DNA: TGTGCCAGCAGCGTTCGGGACAGGGGGCGCGATACGCAGTATTTT.

This clone has more than one count but fewer than ten. CDR3 in DNA: TGTGCCAGCACCCGATCCCAGGAAATGTCTATCGAAGCTTTCTTT. Amino acids: CASTRSQEMSIEAFF. This chain links TRBV2 with TRBJ1-1, with D unclear. CDR3 length: 15 amino acids. V lost 7 bases and J lost 8, with 23 bases in between. CDR1 and CDR2 from the germline V gene are SNHLY and FYNNEI.

This clone was picked up one time. The chain couples TRBV30 to TRBJ1-1, with 10 positions matching TRBD1. The CDR3 runs 13 residues. Trimming at V came to 3 bases and at J to 5 bases, leaving 3 bases not matched to a gene. Germline V gene lookup returns CDR1 GTSNPN and CDR2 SVGIG (reference sequence). The chain's CDR3 is CAWRWTGGTEAFF. DNA for the CDR3: TGTGCCTGGAGGTGGACAGGGGGGACTGAAGCTTTCTTT.

This chain links TRBV5-1 with TRBJ2-3; 9 bases align to TRBD2. V trimming: 5 bases; J trimming: 1 base; junction bases outside the gene matches: 5. Germline V gene sequence: CDR1 SGHRS, CDR2 YFSETQ. The CDR3 sequence is 15 residues long. The CDR3 protein is CASRVWTSGTDTQYF. The CDR3 DNA follows: TGCGCCAGCAGGGTGTGGACTAGCGGCACAGATACGCAGTATTTT.

The chain carries TRBV25-1 and TRBJ2-1; 9 positions match TRBD2. CDR1 and CDR2 (germline): MGHDK, SYGVNS. After removal of 1 base from V and 15 bases from J, the junction contained 10 bases not matched to a gene. The CDR3 spans 14 residues. The CDR3 sequence: CASSELTSGGVVFF. The CDR3 DNA reads as TGTGCCAGCAGTGAATTGACTAGCGGAGGCGTGGTGTTCTTC.

This clone was counted a few times. The genes are TRBV5-6 and TRBJ2-1; TRBD1 aligns across 11 bases. V shed 4 bases, J shed 6 bases, and the junction held 6 bases outside the gene matches. The CDR3 is 15 amino acids. Per germline, CDR1 SGHDT and CDR2 YYEEEE. The CDR3 bases are TGTGCCAGCAGCCAATACGGGACAGGGGGCAATGAGCAGTTCTTC. Its translation: CASSQYGTGGNEQFF. Full variable domain (rest looked up from reference TRBV5-6 and TRBJ2-1): DAGVTQSPTHLIKTRGQQVTLRCSPKSGHDTVSWYQQALGQGPQFIFQYYEEEERQRGNFPDRFSGHQFPNYSSELNVNALLLGDSALYLCASSQYGTGGNEQFFGPGTRLTVL.

The chain is built from TRBV6-6 and TRBJ2-3, with no clear D. The CDR3 has 15 amino acids. V was trimmed by 4 bases and J by 1 base, leaving 12 bases between them. Looked up from germline, CDR1 is MNHNY and CDR2 is SVGAGI (reference sequence). The CDR3 protein is CASSSTLPRTDTQYF. DNA for the CDR3: TGTGCCAGCAGTTCGACATTACCACGCACAGATACGCAGTATTTT.

The genes are TRBV6-2 or TRBV6-3 and TRBJ2-7; 7 nucleotides line up with TRBD1. CDR3 length equals 13 residues. Germline CDR1 is MNHEY and CDR2 is SVGEGT. V was clipped by 6 bases and J by 4 bases; unmatched bases: 6. In DNA, the CDR3 is TGTGCCAGCAGCGGACAGGCTAATTACGAGCAGTACTTC. Protein product: CASSGQANYEQYF.

The chain joins TRBV5-6 to TRBJ1-1, with 7 positions matching TRBD1. This CDR3 has 16 amino acids. Germline V lookup: CDR1 SGHDT, CDR2 YYEEEE. The J segment lost 6 bases and the V segment lost 2 bases, leaving 13 bases of the junction unmatched. The CDR3 protein is CASSFKVKGAWAEAFF. The CDR3 region has the DNA TGTGCCAGCAGCTTCAAGGTTAAGGGGGCTTGGGCTGAAGCTTTCTTT.

DNA for the CDR3: TGTGCCAGCAGCCCCGGCAGGGGGCACACTGAAGCTTTCTTT. This sequence encodes CASSPGRGHTEAFF. The rearrangement uses TRBV7-6 and TRBJ1-1; TRBD1 aligns across 8 bases. This CDR3 region has 14 residues. J was trimmed by 3 bases and V by 5 bases; bases with no gene match: 5. Per germline, CDR1 SGHVS and CDR2 FNYEAQ.

This clone was observed a few times. V gene TRBV7-9 combines with J gene TRBJ2-7; a possible D gene is TRBD2 (5 bases). Trimming removed 4 bases at V and 2 bases at J, with 12 bases between. This CDR3 has 14 amino acids. Germline V gene sequence: CDR1 SEHNR, CDR2 FQNEAQ (reference sequence). CDR3 sequence reads: CASSSASLAYEQYF. The DNA for the CDR3 is TGTGCCAGCAGCTCTGCCTCACTAGCCTACGAGCAGTACTTC.

The chain couples TRBV28 to TRBJ2-7, with TRBD2 as a possible D gene (6 bases). The CDR3 extends over 13 amino acids. Per the germline V gene, CDR1 is MDHEN and CDR2 is SYDVKM. The V gene lost 7 bases and the J gene lost 7 bases, with 17 bases spanning the gap. The CDR3: CASNTHAGGEQYF. CDR3 in DNA: TGTGCCAGCAACACCCACGCCGGGGGTGAGCAGTACTTC.

CDR3 coding DNA: TGTGCCAGCAGTTACGGACTGGGGGGTCCTAACTATGGCTACACCTTC. It encodes CASSYGLGGPNYGYTF. This sequence joins TRBV6-5 and TRBJ1-2, with D maybe TRBD1 (5 bases). V was trimmed by 2 bases and J by 0 bases, leaving 13 bases between them. The CDR3 totals 16 residues. CDR1 and CDR2 (germline): MNHEY, SVGAGI.

This clone appeared a few times. This chain connects TRBV7-9 to TRBJ1-2, with 7 bases aligning to TRBD1. The CDR3 totals 14 residues. Per the germline V gene, CDR1 is SEHNR and CDR2 is FQNEAQ (reference sequence). The V gene end was trimmed by 4 bases and the J gene end by 6 bases; junction bases not matched to a gene: 8. The CDR3 spells CASSYRGQIDGYTF. As DNA, the CDR3 is TGTGCCAGCAGCTACAGGGGACAAATTGATGGCTACACCTTC.

The chain carries TRBV5-1 and TRBJ2-1, with 8 bases identical to TRBD2. V lost 3 bases to trimming and J lost 0 bases; unmatched junction nucleotides: 8. CDR1 and CDR2 (germline): SGHRS, YFSETQ. The CDR3 has 17 amino acids. The CDR3 spells CASSSILLADSYNEQFF. In DNA form, the CDR3 reads TGCGCCAGCAGCTCGATATTACTAGCGGACTCCTACAATGAGCAGTTCTTC.

This rearrangement joins TRBV2 to TRBJ2-4, with TRBD2 as a possible D gene (6 bases). The germline V gene encodes CDR1 SNHLY and CDR2 FYNNEI. CDR3 length: 16 residues. The V end was cut by 5 bases, the J end by 0 bases, with 14 bases between. CDR3 region: CASSLAPEGAKNIQYF. In nucleotides, the CDR3 is TGTGCCAGCAGTTTGGCCCCGGAGGGAGCCAAAAACATTCAGTACTTC. The full variable domain, with the rest looked up from reference TRBV2 and TRBJ2-4, is EPEVTQTPSHQVTQMGQEVILRCVPISNHLYFYWYRQILGQKVEFLVSFYNNEISEKSEIFDDQFSVERPDGSNFTLKIRSTKLEDSAMYFCASSLAPEGAKNIQYFGAGTRLSVL.

The V gene is TRBV28, the J gene TRBJ1-5; D perhaps matches TRBD1 (6 bases). CDR1 and CDR2 (germline): MDHEN, SYDVKM. CDR3 length: 14 amino acids. V was cut by 5 bases and J by 9 bases, with 17 bases left in between. CDR3 DNA sequence: TGTGCCAGCAGTCATCTGACAGGCCCCGGGCCCCAGCATTTT. This sequence encodes CASSHLTGPGPQHF.

The chain joins TRBV12-3 or TRBV12-4 to TRBJ1-4, with a possible D match to TRBD1 (6 bases). V gave up 6 bases and J gave up 10 bases, with 9 bases separating them. This CDR3 has 11 amino acids. The CDR3 spells CASSTGRKLFF. CDR3 DNA sequence: TGTGCCAGCAGCACAGGGAGAAAACTGTTTTTT.

This clone was picked up one time. V and J are TRBV7-2 and TRBJ2-7; 8 nucleotides align to TRBD2. This CDR3 region has 17 residues. Germline loops: CDR1 SGHTA, CDR2 FQGNSA. J lost 0 bases, V lost 1 base, and 8 bases had no gene match. CDR3 DNA: TGTGCCAGCAGCTTAGAAAGGGGCGGGGGGCGCTCCTACGAGCAGTACTTC. Residues: CASSLERGGGRSYEQYF.

The chain is built from TRBV11-3 and TRBJ2-3, with 7 bases identical to TRBD1. The junction had 10 bases not matched to a gene; V was cut back by 1 base and J by 0 bases. This CDR3 spans 18 amino acids. Germline loops: CDR1 SGHNT, CDR2 YENEEA. The CDR3 nucleotides are TGTGCCAGCAGCTTAGGGGACAGATTTTCTGCTAGCACAGATACGCAGTATTTT. Translation gives CASSLGDRFSASTDTQYF.

V and J are TRBV5-1 and TRBJ2-1; TRBD1 matches 8 bases. Germline CDR1 SGHRS, CDR2 YFSETQ. J gave up 9 bases and V 4 bases, and 12 bases lay outside the gene matches. The CDR3 covers 15 residues. This chain's CDR3 is CASSKDRARDSEQFF. DNA of the CDR3: TGCGCCAGCAGCAAGGACAGGGCCCGCGATTCTGAGCAGTTCTTC.

The V and J genes are TRBV15 and TRBJ2-1; 10 bases are a match to TRBD1. J lost 8 bases, V lost 2 bases, and 6 bases had no gene match. The CDR3 contains 15 residues. CDR1 LNHNV and CDR2 YYDKDF come from the germline V gene (reference sequence). The CDR3, as DNA: TGTGCCACCAGCAGAACCGGGACAGGGGCGGATGAGCAGTTCTTC. It is translated as CATSRTGTGADEQFF. The full variable domain, in which reference TRBV15 and TRBJ2-1 provide the parts outside the CDR3, is DAMVIQNPRYQVTQFGKPVTLSCSQTLNHNVMYWYQQKSSQAPKLLFHYYDKDFNNEADTPDNFQSRRPNTSFCFLDIRSPGLGDTAMYLCATSRTGTGADEQFFGPGTRLTVL.

The gene calls are TRBV7-3 and TRBJ2-1, with 7 nucleotides matching TRBD1. Germline assignment: CDR1 SGHTA and CDR2 FQGTGA. The ends lost 5 bases at V and 9 bases at J; junction bases unmatched: 10. This CDR3 contains 14 residues. The CDR3 loop reads CASSPQTGFLEQFF. The CDR3 DNA reads TGTGCCAGCAGCCCCCAGACAGGGTTCCTTGAGCAGTTCTTC.

The rearrangement links TRBV7-8 to TRBJ2-1; 13 nucleotides line up with TRBD2. Germline CDR1 reads SGHVS; CDR2 reads FQNEAQ. Trimming at V came to 5 bases and at J to 9 bases, leaving 7 bases not matched to a gene. This CDR3 has 15 residues. The CDR3: CASSPRLAGGREQFF. Here the CDR3 DNA reads TGTGCCAGCAGCCCCCGACTAGCGGGGGGCCGTGAGCAGTTCTTC.

V and J are TRBV5-1 and TRBJ1-4; unclear D gene. The V end lost 1 base, the J end lost 7 bases, and 8 bases lay between the germline ends. CDR1 is SGHRS and CDR2 is YFSETQ in the germline V gene. The CDR3 loop spans 13 amino acids. The CDR3 spells CASSLFPGEKLFF. The DNA for the CDR3 is TGCGCCAGCAGCTTGTTTCCAGGTGAAAAACTGTTTTTT.

The J gene is TRBJ2-4, the V gene TRBV19; 7 bases fit TRBD1. The CDR3 extends over 12 amino acids. Germline CDR1 is LNHDA and CDR2 is SQIVND (reference sequence). V shed 10 bases, J shed 6 bases, and the junction held 6 bases outside the gene matches. The CDR3 protein is CATGGTVNIQYF. The CDR3 bases are TGTGCCACAGGGGGAACAGTAAACATTCAGTACTTC.

V is TRBV19 and J is TRBJ2-3, with a weak D call TRBD1 (5 bases). Trimming took 6 bases from V and 5 from J, leaving 12 bases between them. The CDR3 contains 13 residues. Germline CDR1 reads LNHDA; CDR2 reads SQIVND (reference sequence). The CDR3 DNA reads TGTGCCAGTAGCCTCAGAACAGGAGATACGCAGTATTTT. Amino acids: CASSLRTGDTQYF. The whole variable domain, remainder taken from reference TRBV19 and TRBJ2-3, is DGGITQSPKYLFRKEGQNVTLSCEQNLNHDAMYWYRQDPGQGLRLIYYSQIVNDFQKGDIAEGYSVSREKKESFPLTVTSAQKNPTAFYLCASSLRTGDTQYFGPGTRLTVL.

CDR3 in amino acids: CASSYGGADGYTF. The CDR3 DNA sequence: TGTGCCAGCAGTTATGGGGGGGCAGATGGCTACACCTTC. The rearrangement links TRBV6-5 to TRBJ1-2, with a tentative D call TRBD1 (6 bases). V shed 3 bases and J shed 6 bases, with 11 bases lying between them. The length of the CDR3 is 13 residues. The germline V gene encodes CDR1 MNHEY and CDR2 SVGAGI.

This chain connects TRBV19 to TRBJ1-6; TRBD1 matches 8 bases. Germline CDR1 reads LNHDA; CDR2 reads SQIVND (reference sequence). The V segment lost 6 bases and the J segment 7 bases; nucleotides outside the gene matches: 5. The CDR3 covers 14 residues. As DNA, the CDR3 is TGTGCCAGTAGCGCGGACAGGGTCAATTCACCCCTCCACTTT. It is translated as CASSADRVNSPLHF.

This clone was found once. The rearrangement joins TRBV7-6 to TRBJ2-2, with 10 bases lining up with TRBD2. V shed 5 bases and J 6 bases; nucleotides not matched to a gene: 9. The CDR3 contains 16 residues. Germline CDR1 is SGHVS and CDR2 is FNYEAQ. This CDR3 is CASSNALAGVSGELFF. Written as DNA, the CDR3 is TGTGCCAGCAGCAACGCCCTAGCGGGGGTGTCCGGGGAGCTGTTTTTT.